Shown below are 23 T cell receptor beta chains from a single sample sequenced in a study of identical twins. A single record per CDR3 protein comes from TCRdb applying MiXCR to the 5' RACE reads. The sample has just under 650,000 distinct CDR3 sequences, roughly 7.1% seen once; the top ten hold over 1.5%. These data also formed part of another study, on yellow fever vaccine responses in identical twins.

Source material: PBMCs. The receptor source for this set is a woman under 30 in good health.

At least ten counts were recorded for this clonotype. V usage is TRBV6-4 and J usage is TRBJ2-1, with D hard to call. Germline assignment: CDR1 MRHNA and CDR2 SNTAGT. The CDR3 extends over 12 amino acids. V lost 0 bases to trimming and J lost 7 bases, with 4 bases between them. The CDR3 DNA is TGTGCCAGCAGTGACTCAGAAAATGAGCAGTTCTTC. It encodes CASSDSENEQFF.

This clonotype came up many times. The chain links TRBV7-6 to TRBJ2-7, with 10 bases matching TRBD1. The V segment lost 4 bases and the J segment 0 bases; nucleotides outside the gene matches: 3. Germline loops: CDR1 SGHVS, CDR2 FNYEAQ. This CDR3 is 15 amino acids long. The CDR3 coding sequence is TGTGCCAGCAGCTCCGGGACAGGGGCCTCCTACGAGCAGTACTTC. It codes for CASSSGTGASYEQYF. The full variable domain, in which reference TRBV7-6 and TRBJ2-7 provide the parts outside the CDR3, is GAGVSQSPRYKVTKRGQDVALRCDPISGHVSLYWYRQALGQGPEFLTYFNYEAQQDKSGLPNDRFSAERPEGSISTLTIQRTEQRDSAMYRCASSSGTGASYEQYFGPGTRLTVT.

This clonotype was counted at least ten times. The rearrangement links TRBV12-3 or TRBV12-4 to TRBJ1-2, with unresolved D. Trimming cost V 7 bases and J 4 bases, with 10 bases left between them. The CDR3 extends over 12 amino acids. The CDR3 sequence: CASTLDFYGYTF. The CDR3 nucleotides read TGTGCCAGCACCCTGGACTTCTATGGCTACACCTTC.

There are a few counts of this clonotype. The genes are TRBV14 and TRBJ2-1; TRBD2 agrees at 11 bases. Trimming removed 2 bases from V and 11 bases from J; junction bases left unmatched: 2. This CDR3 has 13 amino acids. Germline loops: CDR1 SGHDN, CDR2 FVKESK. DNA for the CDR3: TGTGCCAGCAGCCAAACTAGCGGGAGTAAGCAGTTCTTC. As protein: CASSQTSGSKQFF.

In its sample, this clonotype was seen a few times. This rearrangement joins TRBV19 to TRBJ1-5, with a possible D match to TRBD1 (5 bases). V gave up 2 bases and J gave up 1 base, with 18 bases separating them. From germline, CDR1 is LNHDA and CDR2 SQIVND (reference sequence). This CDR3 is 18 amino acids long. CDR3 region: CASSISPGTLRSNQPQHF. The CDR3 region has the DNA TGTGCCAGTAGTATAAGCCCCGGGACCCTAAGGAGCAATCAGCCCCAGCATTTT.

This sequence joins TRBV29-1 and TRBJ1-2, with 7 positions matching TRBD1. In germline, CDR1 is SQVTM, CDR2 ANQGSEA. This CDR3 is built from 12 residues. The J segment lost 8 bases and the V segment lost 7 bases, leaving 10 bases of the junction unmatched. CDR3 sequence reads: CSALVGGRGYTF. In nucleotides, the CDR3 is TGCAGCGCGTTAGTAGGGGGCCGGGGCTACACCTTC.

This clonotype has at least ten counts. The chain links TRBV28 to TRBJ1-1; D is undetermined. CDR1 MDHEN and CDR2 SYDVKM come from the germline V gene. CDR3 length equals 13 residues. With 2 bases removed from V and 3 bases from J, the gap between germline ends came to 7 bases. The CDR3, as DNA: TGTGCCAGCAGTTTAACAGCGTACACTGAAGCTTTCTTT. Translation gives CASSLTAYTEAFF.

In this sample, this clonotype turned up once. In nucleotides, the CDR3 is TGTGCCAGCAGCTTAGGGGGACTAGCTGCCGCAGATACGCAGTATTTT. Translation: CASSLGGLAAADTQYF. This chain links TRBV7-9 with TRBJ2-3; TRBD2 aligns across 9 bases. CDR3 length: 16 amino acids. V dropped 1 base and J dropped 4; count of bases not matched to a gene: 6. Germline V gene sequence: CDR1 SEHNR, CDR2 FQNEAQ (reference sequence).

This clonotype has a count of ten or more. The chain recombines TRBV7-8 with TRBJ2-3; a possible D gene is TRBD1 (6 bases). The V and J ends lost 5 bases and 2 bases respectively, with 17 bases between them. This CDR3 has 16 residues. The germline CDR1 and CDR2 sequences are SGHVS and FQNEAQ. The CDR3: CASSRAGATNTDTQYF. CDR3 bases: TGTGCCAGCAGCCGTGCAGGGGCTACTAACACAGATACGCAGTATTTT.

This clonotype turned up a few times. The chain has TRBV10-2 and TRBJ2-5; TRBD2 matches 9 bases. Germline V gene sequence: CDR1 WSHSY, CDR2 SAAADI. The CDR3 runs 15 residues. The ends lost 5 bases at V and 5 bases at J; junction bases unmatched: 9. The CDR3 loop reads CASSPPPSGVETQYF. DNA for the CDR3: TGCGCCAGCAGTCCCCCTCCTAGCGGGGTGGAGACCCAGTACTTC.

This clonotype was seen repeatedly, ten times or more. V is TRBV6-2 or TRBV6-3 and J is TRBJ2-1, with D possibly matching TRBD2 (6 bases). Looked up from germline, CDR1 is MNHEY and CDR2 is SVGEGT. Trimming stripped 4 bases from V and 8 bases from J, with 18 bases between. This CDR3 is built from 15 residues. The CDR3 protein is CASSFLGSGRDEQFF. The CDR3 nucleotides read TGTGCCAGCAGTTTCTTGGGTAGCGGCAGGGATGAGCAGTTCTTC.

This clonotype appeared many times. The CDR3 loop reads CASAVAFNTGELFF. In DNA, the CDR3 is TGTGCCAGCGCCGTTGCCTTCAACACCGGGGAGCTGTTTTTT. The chain recombines TRBV6-1 with TRBJ2-2; D is unresolved. This CDR3 contains 14 residues. Germline V gives CDR1 MNHNS, CDR2 SASEGT. V was cut by 8 bases and J by 2 bases, with 12 bases left in between.

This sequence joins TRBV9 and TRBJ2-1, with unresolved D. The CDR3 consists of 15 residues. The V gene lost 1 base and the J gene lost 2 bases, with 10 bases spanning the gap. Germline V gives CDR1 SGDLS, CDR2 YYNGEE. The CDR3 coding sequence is TGTGCCAGCAGCGTAAGTCAAGCCGCCTACAATGAGCAGTTCTTC. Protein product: CASSVSQAAYNEQFF.

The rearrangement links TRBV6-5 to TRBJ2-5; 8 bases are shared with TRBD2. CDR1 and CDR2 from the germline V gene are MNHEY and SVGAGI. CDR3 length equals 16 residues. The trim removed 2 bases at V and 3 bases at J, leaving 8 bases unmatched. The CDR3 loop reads CASSYRGRRSKETQYF. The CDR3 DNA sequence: TGTGCCAGCAGTTACCGCGGGAGGCGCTCCAAAGAGACCCAGTACTTC.

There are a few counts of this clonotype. This CDR3 is CASSPGWKAEAFF. The CDR3 DNA is TGTGCCAGCAGCCCCGGTTGGAAGGCTGAAGCTTTCTTT. The J gene is TRBJ1-1, the V gene TRBV7-9; D is ambiguous. Germline V gene lookup returns CDR1 SEHNR and CDR2 FQNEAQ (reference sequence). The CDR3 is 13 amino acids. V lost 5 bases and J 6 bases, leaving 13 bases between the germline ends.

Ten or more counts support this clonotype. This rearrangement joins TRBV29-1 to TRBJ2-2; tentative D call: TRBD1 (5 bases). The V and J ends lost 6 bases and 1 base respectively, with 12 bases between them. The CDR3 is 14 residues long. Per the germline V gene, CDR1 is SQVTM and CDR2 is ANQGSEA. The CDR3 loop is CSVATQGNTGELFF. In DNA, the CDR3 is TGCAGCGTAGCCACTCAGGGGAACACCGGGGAGCTGTTTTTT.

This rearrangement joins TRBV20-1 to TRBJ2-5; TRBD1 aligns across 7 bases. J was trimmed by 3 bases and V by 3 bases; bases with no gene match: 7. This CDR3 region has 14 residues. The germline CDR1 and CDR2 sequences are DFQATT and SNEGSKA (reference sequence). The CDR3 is CSASIGTAKETQYF. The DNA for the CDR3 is TGCAGTGCTAGCATAGGGACAGCTAAAGAGACCCAGTACTTC.

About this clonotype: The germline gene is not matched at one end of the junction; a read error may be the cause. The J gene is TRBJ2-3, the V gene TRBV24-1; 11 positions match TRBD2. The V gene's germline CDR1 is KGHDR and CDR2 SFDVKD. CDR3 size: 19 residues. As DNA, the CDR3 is TGTGCCACCCGTGAACCCGGGACTAGCGGCAACCTAAACACAGATACGCAGTATTTT. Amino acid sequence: CATREPGTSGNLNTDTQYF.

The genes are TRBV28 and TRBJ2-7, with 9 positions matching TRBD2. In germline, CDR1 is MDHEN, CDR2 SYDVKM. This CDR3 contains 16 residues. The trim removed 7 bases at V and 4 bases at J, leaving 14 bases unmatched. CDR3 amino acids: CASTVSLAGVGYEQYF. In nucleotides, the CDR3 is TGTGCCAGCACAGTTTCCTTAGCGGGAGTGGGGTACGAGCAGTACTTC.

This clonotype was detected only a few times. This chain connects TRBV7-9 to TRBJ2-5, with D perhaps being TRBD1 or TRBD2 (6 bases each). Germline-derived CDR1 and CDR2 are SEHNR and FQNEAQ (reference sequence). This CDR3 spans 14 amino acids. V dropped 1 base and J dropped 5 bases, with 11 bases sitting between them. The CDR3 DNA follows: TGTGCCAGCAGCTTAGTTGGGGGGCCGGAGACCCAGTACTTC. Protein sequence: CASSLVGGPETQYF.

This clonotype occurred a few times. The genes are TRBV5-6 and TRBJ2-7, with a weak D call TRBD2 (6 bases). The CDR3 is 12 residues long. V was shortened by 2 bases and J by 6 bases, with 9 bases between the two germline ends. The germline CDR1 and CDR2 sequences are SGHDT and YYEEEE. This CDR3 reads CASSFLAFEQYF. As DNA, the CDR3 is TGTGCCAGCAGCTTCCTAGCGTTCGAGCAGTACTTC.

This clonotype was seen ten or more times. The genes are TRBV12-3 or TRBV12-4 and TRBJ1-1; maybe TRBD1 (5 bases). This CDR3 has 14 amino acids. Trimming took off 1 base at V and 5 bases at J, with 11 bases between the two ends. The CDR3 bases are TGTGCCAGCAGTTTAGAGGGGCAGAAAACTGAAGCTTTCTTT. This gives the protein CASSLEGQKTEAFF.

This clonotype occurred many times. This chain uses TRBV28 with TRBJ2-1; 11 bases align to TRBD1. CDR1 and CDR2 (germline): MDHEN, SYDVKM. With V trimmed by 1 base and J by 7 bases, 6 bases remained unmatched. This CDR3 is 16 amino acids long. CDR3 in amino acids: CASSLSGQGVGNEQFF. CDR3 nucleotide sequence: TGTGCCAGCAGTTTATCGGGACAGGGGGTAGGGAATGAGCAGTTCTTC.